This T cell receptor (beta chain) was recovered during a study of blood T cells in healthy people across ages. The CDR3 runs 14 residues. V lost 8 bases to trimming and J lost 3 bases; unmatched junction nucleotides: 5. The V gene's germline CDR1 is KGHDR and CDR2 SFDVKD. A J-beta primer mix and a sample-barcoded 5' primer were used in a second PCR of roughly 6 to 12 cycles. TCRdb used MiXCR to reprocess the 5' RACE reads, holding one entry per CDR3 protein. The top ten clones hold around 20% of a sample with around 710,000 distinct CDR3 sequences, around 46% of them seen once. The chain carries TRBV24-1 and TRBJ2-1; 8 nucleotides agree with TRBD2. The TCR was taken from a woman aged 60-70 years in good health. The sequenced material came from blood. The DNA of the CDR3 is TGTGCCACCATGAGCGGGAGCGGCTACAATGAGCAGTTCTTC. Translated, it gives CATMSGSGYNEQFF.